The 17 T cell receptor beta chains in this list originate from one sample, sequenced in a study of shared clonotypes between healthy human individuals. Measured with immunoSEQ multiplex PCR; TCRdb has only the in-frame clones, and not every one. This sample carries more than 900,000 clones, more than 75% of them seen once, and the ten largest clones take around 0.61%. The sample was memory CD4+ T cells from PBMCs. This sample's subset: CD45RA-negative fraction. The receptor set was obtained from a man younger than 35 in good health. Some clones in this sample may be carry-over from other donors' samples.

This clone was found once. The chain has TRBV11-2 and TRBJ1-3; D ambiguous. The germline CDR1 and CDR2 sequences are SGHAT and FQNNGV. The CDR3 consists of 14 residues. Trimming took off 5 bases at V and 9 bases at J, with 17 bases between the two ends. CDR3 DNA: TGTGCCAGCAGCGATCCTAACTCTGGAGGCACCATATATTTT. Encoded protein: CASSDPNSGGTIYF.

CDR3 DNA: TGTGCCAGCAGTCTGGTCGGGACTAGACACGAGCAGTTCTTC. This codes for CASSLVGTRHEQFF. V usage is TRBV28 and J usage is TRBJ2-1, with 8 bases lining up with TRBD2. V lost 5 bases to trimming and J lost 10 bases; unmatched junction nucleotides: 10. Germline-derived CDR1 and CDR2 are MDHEN and SYDVKM. This CDR3 contains 14 residues. Full variable domain (rest looked up from reference TRBV28 and TRBJ2-1): DVKVTQSSRYLVKRTGEKVFLECVQDMDHENMFWYRQDPGLGLRLIYFSYDVKMKEKGDIPEGYSVSREKKERFSLILESASTNQTSMYLCASSLVGTRHEQFFGPGTRLTVL.

The J gene is TRBJ1-2, the V gene TRBV15; no firm D call. Trimming removed 0 bases at V and 0 bases at J, with 8 bases between. The CDR3 contains 15 residues. CDR1 and CDR2 from the germline V gene are LNHNV and YYDKDF (reference sequence). The CDR3 region has the DNA TGTGCCACCAGCAGAGATCACGGAGCTAACTATGGCTACACCTTC. Its translation is CATSRDHGANYGYTF.

The CDR3 here is CASRLGGRAAGELFF. The CDR3 DNA reads as TGTGCCAGCAGATTAGGCGGGAGGGCGGCCGGGGAGCTGTTTTTT. J is TRBJ2-2 and V is TRBV28; 9 bases line up with TRBD2. CDR3 size: 15 residues. The J segment lost 6 bases and the V segment lost 6 bases, leaving 8 bases of the junction unmatched. Germline V gene lookup returns CDR1 MDHEN and CDR2 SYDVKM.

The V call is TRBV19, the J call TRBJ2-7, with D possibly TRBD2 on 6 matching bases. The CDR3 has 15 amino acids. V was cut by 6 bases and J by 3 bases, with 18 bases left in between. Germline CDR1 and CDR2: LNHDA and SQIVND (reference sequence). The CDR3 sequence is CASSDGTARGYEQYF. The CDR3 DNA sequence: TGTGCCAGTAGCGACGGGACTGCTAGGGGCTACGAGCAGTACTTC.

J is TRBJ2-7 and V is TRBV10-1, with 10 positions matching TRBD1. V trimming: 4 bases; J trimming: 3 bases; junction bases outside the gene matches: 3. The CDR3 length is 14 residues. The V gene's germline CDR1 is WNHNN and CDR2 SYGVQD (reference sequence). The CDR3: CASSGTGGNYEQYF. The CDR3 DNA reads as TGCGCCAGCAGTGGGACAGGGGGAAACTACGAGCAGTACTTC.

The CDR3: CASSLRLAGTLGTGELFF. DNA of the CDR3: TGTGCCAGCAGCTTGCGACTAGCGGGGACCTTGGGCACCGGGGAGCTGTTTTTT. This chain connects TRBV11-2 to TRBJ2-2; 11 positions agree with TRBD2. Per the germline V gene, CDR1 is SGHAT and CDR2 is FQNNGV. The length of the CDR3 is 18 residues. V lost 3 bases, J lost 4 bases, and 10 bases stayed unmatched. The entire variable domain, with the rest obtained from reference TRBV11-2 and TRBJ2-2, is as follows: EAGVAQSPRYKIIEKRQSVAFWCNPISGHATLYWYQQILGQGPKLLIQFQNNGVVDDSQLPKDRFSAERLKGVDSTLKIQPAKLEDSAVYLCASSLRLAGTLGTGELFFGEGSRLTVL.

J is TRBJ2-1 and V is TRBV11-3; possibly TRBD2 for D (5 bases). V gave up 2 bases and J gave up 4 bases, with 12 bases separating them. Germline lookup yields CDR1 SGHNT and CDR2 YENEEA. The CDR3 totals 15 residues. CDR3 protein: CASSLMGSGYNEQFF. CDR3 nucleotides: TGTGCCAGCAGCTTAATGGGGAGCGGTTACAATGAGCAGTTCTTC.

The chain combines TRBV2 with TRBJ1-5; TRBD1 agrees at 10 bases. Germline loops: CDR1 SNHLY, CDR2 FYNNEI. V lost 5 bases to trimming and J lost 1 base; unmatched junction nucleotides: 11. CDR3 length: 18 amino acids. CDR3 in amino acids: CASSTRDRGAGSNQPQHF. CDR3 nucleotide sequence: TGTGCCAGCAGTACCCGGGACAGGGGCGCGGGGAGCAATCAGCCCCAGCATTTT.

The chain joins TRBV27 to TRBJ2-7, with 7 bases lining up with TRBD2. The V gene end was trimmed by 6 bases and the J gene end by 0 bases; junction bases not matched to a gene: 14. Germline values: CDR1 MNHEY, CDR2 SMNVEV (reference sequence). CDR3 size: 17 residues. Here the CDR3 DNA reads TGTGCCAGCAGGGATCCGTCTGTCGGGAGGTACTCCTACGAGCAGTACTTC. Protein: CASRDPSVGRYSYEQYF.

This clone was recorded only once. The CDR3 region is CASSLSNLAGVVDTQYF. In DNA, the CDR3 is TGTGCCAGCAGCCTTAGCAACCTAGCGGGAGTGGTAGATACGCAGTATTTT. V gene TRBV7-2 combines with J gene TRBJ2-3; 10 bases align to TRBD2. The CDR3 runs to 17 residues. The germline V gene encodes CDR1 SGHTA and CDR2 FQGNSA. J was trimmed by 5 bases and V by 5 bases; bases with no gene match: 13.

This clone was counted a single time. This chain joins TRBV9 and TRBJ1-3, with 7 bases aligning to TRBD1. V shed 3 bases and J 4 bases; nucleotides not matched to a gene: 7. The CDR3 spans 15 residues. Germline-derived CDR1 and CDR2 are SGDLS and YYNGEE. Here the CDR3 DNA reads TGTGCCAGCAGCGCCACCACAGGGGACGGAAACACCATATATTTT. Its protein is CASSATTGDGNTIYF. The whole variable domain, remainder taken from reference TRBV9 and TRBJ1-3, is DSGVTQTPKHLITATGQRVTLRCSPRSGDLSVYWYQQSLDQGLQFLIQYYNGEERAKGNILERFSAQQFPDLHSELNLSSLELGDSALYFCASSATTGDGNTIYFGEGSWLTVV.

The rearrangement joins TRBV2 to TRBJ2-4; a possible D gene is TRBD1 (5 bases). The CDR3 totals 15 residues. V gave up 4 bases and J gave up 7 bases, with 17 bases separating them. Germline-derived CDR1 and CDR2 are SNHLY and FYNNEI. The CDR3 spells CASSALGAGNNIQYF. In nucleotides, the CDR3 is TGTGCCAGCAGTGCCTTAGGGGCAGGGAATAACATTCAGTACTTC.

The chain carries TRBV7-8 and TRBJ2-5; TRBD1 might be the D (6 bases). The CDR3 has 17 residues. Germline CDR1 and CDR2: SGHVS and FQNEAQ. Trimming took 5 bases from V and 2 from J, leaving 21 bases between them. The CDR3 loop is CASSPAAFQGTQETQYF. CDR3 DNA sequence: TGTGCCAGCAGCCCAGCAGCATTTCAGGGGACACAAGAGACCCAGTACTTC. The entire variable domain, with the rest obtained from reference TRBV7-8 and TRBJ2-5, is as follows: GAGVSQSPRYKVAKRGQDVALRCDPISGHVSLFWYQQALGQGPEFLTYFQNEAQLDKSGLPSDRFFAERPEGSVSTLKIQRTQQEDSAVYLCASSPAAFQGTQETQYFGPGTRLLVL.

As concerns this clone: A far bigger clonotype differs at one base, so this is likely a read error. This sample includes further DNA sequences coding for the same CDR3. V gene TRBV4-2 combines with J gene TRBJ2-3; D call uncertain. The CDR3 contains 12 residues. From germline, CDR1 is LGHNA and CDR2 YNFKEQ. The CDR3 spells CASSRDTDTQYF. As DNA, the CDR3 is TGTGCCAGCAGCCGAGACACAGATACGCAGTATTTC.

This chain connects TRBV5-5 to TRBJ2-7, with 7 bases identical to TRBD1. The germline V gene has CDR1 SGHKS and CDR2 YYEKEE (reference sequence). The CDR3 spans 15 residues. V lost 0 bases and J lost 0; bases outside the gene matches: 3. The DNA for the CDR3 is TGTGCCAGCAGCTTGGACAGGGGAAGCTCCTACGAGCAGTACTTC. It codes for CASSLDRGSSYEQYF.

As for this clone: Other DNA variants within this sample encode the same CDR3. V and J are TRBV5-4 and TRBJ2-2; 7 bases match TRBD1. The junction had 1 base not matched to a gene; V was cut back by 4 bases and J by 1 base. CDR1 is SGHNT and CDR2 is YYREEE in the germline V gene (reference sequence). This CDR3 region has 14 residues. The CDR3 reads CASSRQGNTGELFF. In nucleotides, the CDR3 is TGTGCCAGCAGCAGACAGGGGAACACCGGGGAGCTGTTTTTT. Using reference TRBV5-4 and TRBJ2-2 for the parts outside the CDR3, the full variable domain is ETGVTQSPTHLIKTRGQQVTLRCSSQSGHNTVSWYQQALGQGPQFIFQYYREEENGRGNFPPRFSGLQFPNYSSELNVNALELDDSALYLCASSRQGNTGELFFGEGSRLTVL.